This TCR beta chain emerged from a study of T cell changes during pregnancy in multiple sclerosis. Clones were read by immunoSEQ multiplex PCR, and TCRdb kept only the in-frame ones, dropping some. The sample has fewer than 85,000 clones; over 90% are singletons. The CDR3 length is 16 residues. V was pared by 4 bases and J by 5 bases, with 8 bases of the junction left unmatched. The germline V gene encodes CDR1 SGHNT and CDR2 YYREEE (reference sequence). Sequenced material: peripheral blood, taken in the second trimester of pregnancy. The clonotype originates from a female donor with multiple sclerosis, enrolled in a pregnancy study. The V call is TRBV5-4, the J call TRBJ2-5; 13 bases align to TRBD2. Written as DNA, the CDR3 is TGTGCCAGCAGCCAAACTAGCGGGAGGGCCGGGGAGACCCAGTACTTC. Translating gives CASSQTSGRAGETQYF.